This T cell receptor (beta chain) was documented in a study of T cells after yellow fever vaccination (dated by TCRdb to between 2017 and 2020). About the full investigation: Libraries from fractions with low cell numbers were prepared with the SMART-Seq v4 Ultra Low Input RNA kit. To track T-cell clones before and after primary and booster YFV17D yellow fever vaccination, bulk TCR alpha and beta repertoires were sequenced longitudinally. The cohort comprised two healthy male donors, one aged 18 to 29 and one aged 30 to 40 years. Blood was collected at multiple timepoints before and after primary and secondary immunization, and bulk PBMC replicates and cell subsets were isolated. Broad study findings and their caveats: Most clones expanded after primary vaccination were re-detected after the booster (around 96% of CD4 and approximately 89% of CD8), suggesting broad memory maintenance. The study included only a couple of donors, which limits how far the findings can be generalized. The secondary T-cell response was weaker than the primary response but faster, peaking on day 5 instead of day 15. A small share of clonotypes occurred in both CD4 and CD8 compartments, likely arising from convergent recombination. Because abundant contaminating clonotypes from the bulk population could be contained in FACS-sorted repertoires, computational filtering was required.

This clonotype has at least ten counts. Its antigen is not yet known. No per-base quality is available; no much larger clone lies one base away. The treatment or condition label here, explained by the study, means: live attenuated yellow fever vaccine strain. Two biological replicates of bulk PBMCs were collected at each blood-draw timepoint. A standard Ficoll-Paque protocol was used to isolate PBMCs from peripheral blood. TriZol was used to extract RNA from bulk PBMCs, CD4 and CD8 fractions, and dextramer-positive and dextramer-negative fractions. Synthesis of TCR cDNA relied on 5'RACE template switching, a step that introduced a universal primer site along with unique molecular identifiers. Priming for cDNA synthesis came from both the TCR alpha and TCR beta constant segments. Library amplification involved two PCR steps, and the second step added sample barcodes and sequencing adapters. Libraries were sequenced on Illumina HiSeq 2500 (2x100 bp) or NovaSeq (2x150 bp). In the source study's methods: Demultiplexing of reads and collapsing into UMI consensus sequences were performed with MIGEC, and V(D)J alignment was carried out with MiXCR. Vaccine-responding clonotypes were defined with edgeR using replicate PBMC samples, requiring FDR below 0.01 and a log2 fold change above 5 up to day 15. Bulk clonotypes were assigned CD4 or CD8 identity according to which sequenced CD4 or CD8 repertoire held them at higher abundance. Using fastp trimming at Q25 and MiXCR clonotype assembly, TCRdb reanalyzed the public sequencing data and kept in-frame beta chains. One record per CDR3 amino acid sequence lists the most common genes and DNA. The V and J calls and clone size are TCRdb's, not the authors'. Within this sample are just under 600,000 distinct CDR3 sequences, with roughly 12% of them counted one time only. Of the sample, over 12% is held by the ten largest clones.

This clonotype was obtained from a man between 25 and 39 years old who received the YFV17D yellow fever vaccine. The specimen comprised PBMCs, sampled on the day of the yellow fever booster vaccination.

Read as DNA, the sequence is TGCGCCAGCAGCCCCGAACGGAGCACAGATACGCAGTATTTT. This sequence encodes CASSPERSTDTQYF. Recombination linked TRBV5-1 to TRBJ2-3; too little of a D gene remains to name it. The germline V gene encodes CDR1 SGHRS and CDR2 YFSETQ. At the junction V is shortened by 4 bases and J by 0 bases, with 9 bases in between. There are 14 amino acids in the CDR3, from cysteine to phenylalanine inclusive. CDR3 DNA only is kept here, 42 bases in frame from base 1.